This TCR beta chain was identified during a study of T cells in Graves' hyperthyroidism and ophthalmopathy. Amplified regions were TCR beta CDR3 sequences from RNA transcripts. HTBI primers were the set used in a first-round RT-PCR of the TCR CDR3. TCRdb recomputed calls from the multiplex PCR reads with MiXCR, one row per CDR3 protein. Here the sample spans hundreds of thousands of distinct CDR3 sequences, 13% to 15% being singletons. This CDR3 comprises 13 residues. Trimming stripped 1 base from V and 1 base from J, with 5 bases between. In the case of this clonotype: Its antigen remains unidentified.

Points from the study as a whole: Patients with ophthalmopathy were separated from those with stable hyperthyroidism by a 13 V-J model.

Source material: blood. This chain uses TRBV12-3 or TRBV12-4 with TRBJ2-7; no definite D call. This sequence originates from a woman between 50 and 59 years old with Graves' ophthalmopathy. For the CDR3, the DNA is TGTGCCAGCAGTTTAGGACCGTCCTACGAGCAGTACGTC. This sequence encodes CASSLGPSYEQYV.